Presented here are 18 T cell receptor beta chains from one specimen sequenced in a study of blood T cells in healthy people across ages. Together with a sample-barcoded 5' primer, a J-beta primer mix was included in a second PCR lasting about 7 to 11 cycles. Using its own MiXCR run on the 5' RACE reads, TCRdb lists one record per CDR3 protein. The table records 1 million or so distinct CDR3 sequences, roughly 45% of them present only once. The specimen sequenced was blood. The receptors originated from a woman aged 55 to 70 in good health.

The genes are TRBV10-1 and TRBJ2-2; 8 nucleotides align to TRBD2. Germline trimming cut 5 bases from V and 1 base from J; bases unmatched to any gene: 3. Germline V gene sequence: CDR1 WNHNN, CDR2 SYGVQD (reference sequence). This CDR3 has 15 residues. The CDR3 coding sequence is TGCGCCAGCAGTTCAACTAGCGGGAACACCGGGGAGCTGTTTTTT. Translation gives CASSSTSGNTGELFF.

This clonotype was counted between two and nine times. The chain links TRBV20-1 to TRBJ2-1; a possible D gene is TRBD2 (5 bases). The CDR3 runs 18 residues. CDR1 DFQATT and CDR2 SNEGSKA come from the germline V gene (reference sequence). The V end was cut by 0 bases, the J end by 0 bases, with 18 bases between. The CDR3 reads CSARDLDGGFSSYNEQFF. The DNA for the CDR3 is TGCAGTGCTAGAGATTTAGATGGCGGGTTTAGCTCCTACAATGAGCAGTTCTTC.

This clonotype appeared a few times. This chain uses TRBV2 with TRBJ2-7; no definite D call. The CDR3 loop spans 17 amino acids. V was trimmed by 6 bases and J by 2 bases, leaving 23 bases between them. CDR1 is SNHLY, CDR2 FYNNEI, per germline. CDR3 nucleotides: TGTGCCAGCAGGGGCGAATTTATTCCGAAACCGACCTACGAGCAGTACTTC. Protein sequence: CASRGEFIPKPTYEQYF.

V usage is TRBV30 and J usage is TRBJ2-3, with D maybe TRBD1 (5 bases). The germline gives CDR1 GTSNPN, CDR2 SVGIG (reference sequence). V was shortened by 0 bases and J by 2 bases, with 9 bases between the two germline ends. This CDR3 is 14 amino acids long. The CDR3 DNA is TGTGCCTGGAGTGTGTGGGGCATCACAGATACGCAGTATTTT. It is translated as CAWSVWGITDTQYF. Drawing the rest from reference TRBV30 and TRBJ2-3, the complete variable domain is SQTIHQWPATLVQPVGSPLSLECTVEGTSNPNLYWYRQAAGRGLQLLFYSVGIGQISSEVPQNLSASRPQDRQFILSSKKLLLSDSGFYLCAWSVWGITDTQYFGPGTRLTVL.

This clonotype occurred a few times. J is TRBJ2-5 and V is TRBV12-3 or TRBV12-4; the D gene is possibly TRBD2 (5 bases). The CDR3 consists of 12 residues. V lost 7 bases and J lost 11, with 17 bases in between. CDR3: CASTTGYEEQYF. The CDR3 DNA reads TGTGCCAGCACCACGGGATATGAAGAGCAGTACTTC.

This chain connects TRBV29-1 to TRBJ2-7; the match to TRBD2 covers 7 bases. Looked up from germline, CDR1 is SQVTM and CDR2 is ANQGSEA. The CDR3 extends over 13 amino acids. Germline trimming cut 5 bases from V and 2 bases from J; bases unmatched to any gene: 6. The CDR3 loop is CSVRTSGPYEQYF. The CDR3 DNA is TGCAGCGTTAGGACTAGTGGACCCTACGAGCAGTACTTC.

CDR3 sequence: CASSPPLAGVGEQFF. The CDR3 DNA sequence: TGTGCCAGCTCACCACCTCTAGCGGGAGTCGGTGAGCAGTTCTTC. The chain uses TRBV18 and TRBJ2-1; 10 nucleotides align to TRBD2. V lost 0 bases and J lost 9; bases outside the gene matches: 5. The CDR3 contains 15 residues. Per germline, CDR1 KGHSH and CDR2 LQKENI.

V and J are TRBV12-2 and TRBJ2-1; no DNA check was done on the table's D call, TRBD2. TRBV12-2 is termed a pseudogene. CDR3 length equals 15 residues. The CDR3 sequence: CASRSRLAGAWEQFF. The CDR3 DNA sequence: TGTGCAAGTCGCTCCCGACTAGCGGGAGCTTGGGAGCAGTTCTTC.

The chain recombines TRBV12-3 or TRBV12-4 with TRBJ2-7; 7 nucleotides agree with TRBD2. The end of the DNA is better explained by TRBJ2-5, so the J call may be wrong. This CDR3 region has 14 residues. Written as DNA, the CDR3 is TGTGCCAGCAGTGTTCGGGGGGAGGAGGAGACCCAGTACTTC. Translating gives CASSVRGEEETQYF.

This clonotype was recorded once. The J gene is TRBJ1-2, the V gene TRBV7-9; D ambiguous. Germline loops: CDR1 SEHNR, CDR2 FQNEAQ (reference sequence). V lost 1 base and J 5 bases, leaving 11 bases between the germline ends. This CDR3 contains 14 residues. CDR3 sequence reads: CASSLVDTKYGYTF. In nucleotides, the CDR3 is TGTGCCAGCAGCTTAGTTGACACCAAATATGGCTACACCTTC. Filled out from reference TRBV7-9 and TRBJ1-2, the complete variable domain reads DTGVSQNPRHKITKRGQNVTFRCDPISEHNRLYWYRQTLGQGPEFLTYFQNEAQLEKSRLLSDRFSAERPKGSFSTLEIQRTEQGDSAMYLCASSLVDTKYGYTFGSGTRLTVV.

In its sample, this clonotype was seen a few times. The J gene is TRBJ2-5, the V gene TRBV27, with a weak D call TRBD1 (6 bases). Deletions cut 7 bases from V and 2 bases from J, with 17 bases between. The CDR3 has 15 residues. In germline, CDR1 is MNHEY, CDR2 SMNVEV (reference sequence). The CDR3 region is CASNRAGAQQETQYF. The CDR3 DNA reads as TGTGCCAGCAATCGGGCAGGGGCGCAGCAAGAGACCCAGTACTTC.

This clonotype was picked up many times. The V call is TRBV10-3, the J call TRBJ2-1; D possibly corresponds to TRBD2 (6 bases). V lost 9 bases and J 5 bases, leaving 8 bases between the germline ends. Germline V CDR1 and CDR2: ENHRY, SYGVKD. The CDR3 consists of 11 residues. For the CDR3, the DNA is TGTGCCATTGCGGGAAACAATGAGCAGTTCTTC. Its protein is CAIAGNNEQFF.

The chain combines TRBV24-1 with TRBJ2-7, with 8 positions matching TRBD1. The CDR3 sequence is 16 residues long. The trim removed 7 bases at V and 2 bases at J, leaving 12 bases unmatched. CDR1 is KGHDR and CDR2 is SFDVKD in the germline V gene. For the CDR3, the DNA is TGTGCCACCAGCAGTCCCGGACAGGGTAACACCTACGAGCAGTACTTC. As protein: CATSSPGQGNTYEQYF.

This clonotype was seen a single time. Here the CDR3 DNA reads TGTGCCAGCAGTGAATCAGGGTTGAGCCCTAACAATCAGCCCCAGCATTTT. Translating it yields CASSESGLSPNNQPQHF. This rearrangement joins TRBV6-1 to TRBJ1-5; TRBD1 is a possible D gene (5 bases). Trimming stripped 2 bases from V and 3 bases from J, with 17 bases between. Germline V CDR1 and CDR2: MNHNS, SASEGT. The CDR3 has 17 amino acids.

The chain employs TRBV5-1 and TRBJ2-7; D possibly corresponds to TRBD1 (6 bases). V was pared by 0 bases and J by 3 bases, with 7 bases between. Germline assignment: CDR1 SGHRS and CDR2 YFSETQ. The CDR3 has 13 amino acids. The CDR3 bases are TGCGCCAGCAGCTTGGGGGACAACTACGAGCAGTACTTC. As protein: CASSLGDNYEQYF.

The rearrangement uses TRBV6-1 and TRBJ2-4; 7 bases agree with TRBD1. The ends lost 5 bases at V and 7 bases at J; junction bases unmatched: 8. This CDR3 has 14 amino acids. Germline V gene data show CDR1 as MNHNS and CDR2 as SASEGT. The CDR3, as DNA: TGTGCCAGCAGTACACAGGGGAATGGGAACATTCAGTACTTC. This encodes CASSTQGNGNIQYF.

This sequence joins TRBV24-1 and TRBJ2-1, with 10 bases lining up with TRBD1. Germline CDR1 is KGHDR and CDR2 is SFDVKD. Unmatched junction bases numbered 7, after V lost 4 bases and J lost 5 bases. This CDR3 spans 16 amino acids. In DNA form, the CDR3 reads TGTGCCACCAGTGAGCCGGGACAGGGGTTGCACAATGAGCAGTTCTTC. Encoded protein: CATSEPGQGLHNEQFF.

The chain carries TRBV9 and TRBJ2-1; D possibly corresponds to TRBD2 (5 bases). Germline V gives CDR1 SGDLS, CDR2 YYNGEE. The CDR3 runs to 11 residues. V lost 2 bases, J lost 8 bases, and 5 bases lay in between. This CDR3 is CASSVSDEQFF. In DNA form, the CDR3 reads TGTGCCAGCAGCGTTAGCGATGAGCAGTTCTTC.